Sequencing of this T cell receptor beta chain was carried out in a study of blood T cell repertoires in COVID-19. About the research overall: The United States, Italy and Spain provided the acute and convalescent COVID-19 samples. Sources were T cells, B-cell-depleted T cells, or PBMCs; the material itself was cDNA or gDNA.

A single count supports this clone. Germline-derived CDR1 and CDR2 are LGHNA and YNFKEQ. The CDR3 runs to 17 residues. J gave up 2 bases and V 2 bases, and 9 bases lay outside the gene matches. As handled by the study authors: The authors estimated nucleated cell counts from reference gene primer amplification. The data were produced by immunoSEQ multiplex PCR, yet TCRdb's version contains in-frame clones alone and is incomplete. V, J and clone size reflect that table, while D and trimming were determined from the DNA. The profile shows over 85,000 clones, about nine tenths of them singletons. The origin of this receptor is a woman older than 75 with acute or convalescent COVID-19. This sequence joins TRBV4-2 and TRBJ1-3, with 7 nucleotides matching TRBD1. Sample: peripheral blood. The CDR3 protein is CASSQFLTGTAGNTIYF. For the CDR3, the DNA is TGTGCCAGCAGCCAATTTCTCACCGGGACAGCTGGAAACACCATATATTTT.